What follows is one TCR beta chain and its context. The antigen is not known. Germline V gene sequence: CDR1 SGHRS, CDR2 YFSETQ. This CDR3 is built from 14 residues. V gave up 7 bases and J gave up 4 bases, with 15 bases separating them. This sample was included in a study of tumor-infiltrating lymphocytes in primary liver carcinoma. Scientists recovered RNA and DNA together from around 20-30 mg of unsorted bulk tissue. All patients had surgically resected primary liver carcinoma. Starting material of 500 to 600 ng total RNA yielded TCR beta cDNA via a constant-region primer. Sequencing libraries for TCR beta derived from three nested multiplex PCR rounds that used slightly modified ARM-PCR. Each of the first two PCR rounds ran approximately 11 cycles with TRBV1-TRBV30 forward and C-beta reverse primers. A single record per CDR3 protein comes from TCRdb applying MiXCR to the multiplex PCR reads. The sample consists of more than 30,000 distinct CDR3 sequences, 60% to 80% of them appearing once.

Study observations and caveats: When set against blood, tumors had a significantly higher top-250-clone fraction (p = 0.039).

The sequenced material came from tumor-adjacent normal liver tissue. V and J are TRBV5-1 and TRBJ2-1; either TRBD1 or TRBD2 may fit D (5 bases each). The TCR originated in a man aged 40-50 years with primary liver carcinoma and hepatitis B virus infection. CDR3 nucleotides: TGCGCCAGCGGCTCTAGCTGGGGGTACAATGAGCAGTTCTTC. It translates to CASGSSWGYNEQFF. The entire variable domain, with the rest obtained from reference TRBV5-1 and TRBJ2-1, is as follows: KAGVTQTPRYLIKTRGQQVTLSCSPISGHRSVSWYQQTPGQGLQFLFEYFSETQRNKGNFPGRFSGRQFSNSRSEMNVSTLELGDSALYLCASGSSWGYNEQFFGPGTRLTVL.